The 21 T cell receptor beta chains in this list originate from one sample, sequenced in a study of blood T cells in healthy people across ages. A second PCR of roughly 7 to 11 cycles used a sample-barcoded 5' primer and a J-beta primer mix. Each CDR3 protein gets one entry after TCRdb re-called the 5' RACE reads with MiXCR. Of under 850,000 distinct CDR3 sequences in the sample, around 36% are singletons; the top ten hold 10% to 15%. Source material: blood. These receptors came from a man between 18 and 35 years old in good health.

This sequence joins TRBV6-1 and TRBJ1-6; tentatively, D is TRBD1 (5 bases). Trimming shortened V by 6 bases and J by 0 bases, and 12 bases separated the two germline ends. The germline CDR1 and CDR2 sequences are MNHNS and SASEGT. CDR3 length equals 16 residues. CDR3 sequence reads: CASRGPPSSYNSPLHF. The CDR3 DNA sequence: TGTGCCAGCAGGGGACCGCCGAGCTCCTATAATTCACCCCTCCACTTT.

In this sample, this clonotype turned up a few times. The V gene is TRBV5-1, the J gene TRBJ1-5; a possible D gene is TRBD1 (5 bases). The V and J ends lost 1 base and 4 bases respectively, with 12 bases between them. CDR1 SGHRS and CDR2 YFSETQ come from the germline V gene. CDR3 size: 15 residues. The CDR3 sequence is CASSLNGGGNQPQHF. The CDR3 coding sequence is TGCGCCAGCAGCTTGAATGGGGGTGGTAATCAGCCCCAGCATTTT.

This clonotype was recorded at least ten times. V usage is TRBV5-1 and J usage is TRBJ2-1, with D possibly TRBD2 on 6 matching bases. The CDR3 has 14 residues. Germline V gene data show CDR1 as SGHRS and CDR2 as YFSETQ. V gave up 5 bases and J gave up 5 bases, with 14 bases separating them. CDR3 region: CASSRRGGDNEQFF. DNA for the CDR3: TGCGCCAGCAGTCGGCGGGGCGGAGACAATGAGCAGTTCTTC.

Comment on this clonotype: The junction does not match germline at one end; this may be a read error. V gene TRBV12-3 or TRBV12-4 combines with J gene TRBJ2-4, with D tentatively TRBD1 (6 bases). CDR3 length: 14 residues. Here the CDR3 DNA reads TGTGCCAACAGTCACAGGGTAGCCAAAAACATTCAGTACTTC. Translation: CANSHRVAKNIQYF.

V is TRBV4-2 and J is TRBJ1-5; tentatively, D is TRBD1 (6 bases). Per germline, CDR1 LGHNA and CDR2 YNFKEQ. The CDR3 extends over 18 amino acids. V shed 0 bases and J shed 2 bases, with 17 bases lying between them. The CDR3 region is CASSQEVWGARGNQPQHF. DNA for the CDR3: TGTGCCAGCAGCCAAGAAGTTTGGGGGGCGCGAGGCAATCAGCCCCAGCATTTT.

This clonotype was recorded a few times. The chain is built from TRBV10-3 and TRBJ1-1; 8 nucleotides align to TRBD1. The CDR3 runs 11 residues. Germline trimming cut 10 bases from V and 11 bases from J; bases unmatched to any gene: 9. The V gene's germline CDR1 is ENHRY and CDR2 SYGVKD. The CDR3 is CATNRGVEAFF. The CDR3 nucleotides read TGTGCCACCAACAGGGGGGTTGAGGCTTTCTTT.

As regards this clonotype: At one boundary the junction diverges from the germline segment, which might be a read error. The chain recombines TRBV7-9 with TRBJ2-3; D might be TRBD1 (6 bases). CDR1 SEHNR and CDR2 FQNEAQ come from the germline V gene (reference sequence). This CDR3 contains 16 residues. This CDR3 reads CVSSLGQYPSTDTQYF. The DNA of the CDR3 is TGTGTCAGCAGCTTAGGACAGTACCCTTCCACAGATACGCAGTATTTT.

V is TRBV20-1 and J is TRBJ1-5; D remains ambiguous. The V and J ends lost 0 bases and 3 bases respectively, with 9 bases between them. The CDR3 is made up of 14 amino acids. Germline loops: CDR1 DFQATT, CDR2 SNEGSKA (reference sequence). The DNA of the CDR3 is TGCAGTGCTAGAGATCAGAGAGTCAATCAGCCCCAGCATTTT. Amino acids: CSARDQRVNQPQHF.

This clonotype was recorded at least ten times. V usage is TRBV7-2 and J usage is TRBJ2-5, with D possibly matching TRBD1 (6 bases). This CDR3 contains 12 residues. Trimming took off 5 bases at V and 6 bases at J, with 10 bases between the two ends. The germline V gene has CDR1 SGHTA and CDR2 FQGNSA. CDR3 region: CASSPTGQTQYF. The CDR3 DNA sequence: TGTGCCAGCAGCCCGACAGGCCAGACCCAGTACTTC.

The J gene is TRBJ1-5, the V gene TRBV5-6, with D tentatively TRBD1 (5 bases). V lost 2 bases and J 6 bases, leaving 15 bases between the germline ends. The CDR3 loop spans 15 amino acids. Germline V gene data show CDR1 as SGHDT and CDR2 as YYEEEE. CDR3 residues: CASSFLGNGGQPQHF. The CDR3 nucleotides are TGTGCCAGCAGCTTCCTGGGGAATGGGGGTCAGCCCCAGCATTTT.

This clonotype was seen only a few times. This chain uses TRBV6-5 with TRBJ1-4; no reliable D call. The CDR3 loop spans 13 amino acids. V gave up 6 bases and J gave up 5 bases, with 10 bases separating them. Looked up from germline, CDR1 is MNHEY and CDR2 is SVGAGI. The DNA of the CDR3 is TGTGCCAGCAGCAGACGTGTGAATGAAAAACTGTTTTTT. Its protein product is CASSRRVNEKLFF.

The chain joins TRBV28 to TRBJ1-2, with 7 bases identical to TRBD1. CDR3 length equals 15 residues. CDR1 is MDHEN, CDR2 SYDVKM, per germline. V was clipped by 5 bases and J by 4 bases; unmatched bases: 10. CDR3 loop: CASSHGQDEVYGYTF. The CDR3 bases are TGTGCCAGCAGTCACGGACAGGATGAAGTCTATGGCTACACCTTC.

The CDR3 spells CASSSGLAGANEQFF. CDR3 bases: TGTGCCAGCAGCTCCGGACTAGCGGGAGCCAATGAGCAGTTCTTC. The V gene is TRBV7-2, the J gene TRBJ2-1, with 13 bases lining up with TRBD2. V shed 4 bases, J shed 6 bases, and the junction held 3 bases outside the gene matches. Germline V gene data show CDR1 as SGHTA and CDR2 as FQGNSA. The CDR3 has 15 amino acids.

V and J are TRBV20-1 and TRBJ1-5; TRBD1 is a possible D gene (5 bases). This CDR3 spans 15 amino acids. V lost 5 bases and J 2 bases, leaving 16 bases between the germline ends. Germline assignment: CDR1 DFQATT and CDR2 SNEGSKA (reference sequence). The CDR3 nucleotides are TGCAGTGCTTCCGGGCGGGGCCATGGCAATCAGCCCCAGCATTTT. Its protein product is CSASGRGHGNQPQHF.

J is TRBJ1-1 and V is TRBV6-5; the match to TRBD1 covers 8 bases. Trimming at V came to 4 bases and at J to 1 base, leaving 8 bases not matched to a gene. In germline, CDR1 is MNHEY, CDR2 SVGAGI. The CDR3 sequence is 16 residues long. The CDR3 region has the DNA TGTGCCAGCAGTTCGACAGGGGCGGTGTGGAACACTGAAGCTTTCTTT. Its protein product is CASSSTGAVWNTEAFF.

This clonotype occurred a few times. The chain carries TRBV20-1 and TRBJ2-1; possibly TRBD1 or TRBD2 for D (5 bases each). Germline V gives CDR1 DFQATT, CDR2 SNEGSKA (reference sequence). The CDR3 contains 16 residues. V was shortened by 0 bases and J by 0 bases, with 12 bases between the two germline ends. CDR3 sequence (DNA): TGCAGTGCTAGAGATCGGGGCAGGGTCTCCTACAATGAGCAGTTCTTC. Its translation is CSARDRGRVSYNEQFF.

The chain recombines TRBV12-3 or TRBV12-4 with TRBJ2-1; 7 bases line up with TRBD1. CDR3 length: 15 residues. The ends lost 2 bases at V and 2 bases at J; junction bases unmatched: 3. CDR3 loop: CASSLRGGAYNEQFF. Written as DNA, the CDR3 is TGTGCCAGCAGTTTAAGAGGGGGCGCCTACAATGAGCAGTTCTTC.

This clonotype was seen only a few times. The J gene is TRBJ2-7, the V gene TRBV20-1, with TRBD1 identical over 10 bases. The CDR3 is 15 residues long. Germline values: CDR1 DFQATT, CDR2 SNEGSKA (reference sequence). V was pared by 3 bases and J by 2 bases, with 7 bases of the junction left unmatched. Here the CDR3 reads CSARRSGTGAYEQYF. In DNA, the CDR3 is TGCAGTGCTAGGAGATCCGGGACAGGGGCCTACGAGCAGTACTTC.

The chain carries TRBV7-9 and TRBJ1-2, with TRBD1 matching over 7 bases. CDR3 length equals 16 residues. Unmatched junction bases numbered 11, after V lost 2 bases and J lost 5 bases. Germline CDR1 and CDR2: SEHNR and FQNEAQ (reference sequence). The chain's CDR3 is CASSLRGPGAGYGYTF. The DNA for the CDR3 is TGTGCCAGCAGCTTAAGGGGGCCAGGGGCCGGGTATGGCTACACCTTC.

The chain links TRBV20-1 to TRBJ1-1; D perhaps matches TRBD1 (5 bases). Trimming stripped 2 bases from V and 3 bases from J, with 13 bases between. The CDR3 has 14 amino acids. Per the germline V gene, CDR1 is DFQATT and CDR2 is SNEGSKA (reference sequence). The CDR3 spells CSARSPGGDTEAFF. The CDR3 DNA is TGCAGTGCTAGAAGCCCGGGAGGGGACACTGAAGCTTTCTTT.

V usage is TRBV9 and J usage is TRBJ2-1, with TRBD1 matching 9 bases. V was pared by 3 bases and J by 1 base, with 5 bases of the junction left unmatched. The V gene's germline CDR1 is SGDLS and CDR2 YYNGEE. The CDR3 extends over 16 amino acids. The CDR3 nucleotides are TGTGCCAGCAGCGGCCTGGGACAGGGTTCCTACAATGAGCAGTTCTTC. As protein: CASSGLGQGSYNEQFF.